The 27 T cell receptor beta chains below all came from one sample that was sequenced in a study of response to subunit inactivated influenza vaccine. MiXCR, applied by TCRdb to the RT-PCR reads, yields one record per CDR3 protein. The sample carries some 180,000 distinct CDR3 sequences, around a tenth recorded once. Source: non-naive T cells sorted from PBMCs, taken on the day of vaccination. These receptors were collected from a man aged 45-65 years who received an inactivated influenza vaccine.

This clonotype was counted only a few times. This clone may be a read error of a much larger clone one base away. The chain links TRBV20-1 to TRBJ2-3, with 10 bases aligning to TRBD1. The germline CDR1 and CDR2 sequences are DFQATT and SNEGSKA (reference sequence). The CDR3 runs 15 residues. CDR3 in DNA: TGCTGTGCGAAGTTTGGGACAGGGGGCACAGATACGCAGTATTTT. Amino acids: CCAKFGTGGTDTQYF.

This rearrangement joins TRBV20-1 to TRBJ2-7, with TRBD2 matching over 9 bases. This CDR3 region has 15 residues. Trimming cost V 5 bases and J 6 bases; bases outside gene matches: 14. Germline V gene sequence: CDR1 DFQATT, CDR2 SNEGSKA (reference sequence). The CDR3 DNA reads TGCAGTGCTCAAGAAGAGATTAGCGGGAGAATCGAGCAGTACTTC. Translating it yields CSAQEEISGRIEQYF.

This clonotype was observed at least ten times. The chain links TRBV20-1 to TRBJ2-5, with D possibly TRBD2 on 7 matching bases. Trimming removed 5 bases from V and 5 bases from J, with 18 bases in between. The CDR3 extends over 14 amino acids. Germline V lookup: CDR1 DFQATT, CDR2 SNEGSKA (reference sequence). The CDR3 loop reads CSAFLPGGGETQYF. The CDR3 DNA reads TGCAGTGCTTTTTTACCGGGGGGCGGGGAGACCCAGTACTTC.

This clonotype showed up just a few times. The chain combines TRBV25-1 with TRBJ2-6; D remains unclear. CDR3 length: 12 amino acids. Trimming took 2 bases from V and 14 from J, leaving 10 bases between them. The germline CDR1 and CDR2 sequences are MGHDK and SYGVNS. The CDR3 region has the DNA TGTGCCAGCAGTGAAGGCGTGAATATCCTGACTTTC. Protein product: CASSEGVNILTF.

This rearrangement joins TRBV4-1 to TRBJ2-3; 10 positions agree with TRBD2. CDR3 length: 16 residues. Germline trimming cut 0 bases from V and 3 bases from J; bases unmatched to any gene: 3. Germline loops: CDR1 MGHRA, CDR2 YSYEKL. CDR3 DNA sequence: TGCGCCAGCAGCCAAGATAATAGCGGGGGGACAGATACGCAGTATTTT. It yields the protein CASSQDNSGGTDTQYF.

This clonotype was observed many times. J is TRBJ2-1 and V is TRBV29-1, with 7 nucleotides matching TRBD1. V was clipped by 7 bases and J by 4 bases; unmatched bases: 7. The CDR3 consists of 13 residues. Germline loops: CDR1 SQVTM, CDR2 ANQGSEA. CDR3: CSAAPGQYNEQFF. In nucleotides, the CDR3 is TGCAGCGCAGCACCGGGACAGTACAATGAGCAGTTCTTC.

This chain uses TRBV25-1 with TRBJ2-1; the match to TRBD1 covers 7 bases. The CDR3 has 10 residues. Germline V lookup: CDR1 MGHDK, CDR2 SYGVNS. The V segment lost 6 bases and the J segment 15 bases; nucleotides outside the gene matches: 5. In nucleotides, the CDR3 is TGTGCCAGCAGGGAACAGGGGTGGTTCTTC. Translation gives CASREQGWFF.

The J gene is TRBJ2-7, the V gene TRBV6-2 or TRBV6-3; TRBD2 matches 10 bases. Germline CDR1 is MNHEY and CDR2 is SVGEGT. The length of the CDR3 is 16 residues. With 0 bases clipped from V and 5 bases from J, the junction kept 7 bases outside the gene matches. The chain's CDR3 is CASSYSTLAGDHEQYF. DNA of the CDR3: TGTGCCAGCAGTTACTCCACGCTAGCGGGGGACCACGAGCAGTACTTC.

In this sample, this clonotype turned up a few times. Relative to the germline gene, one junction end is altered; a read error may explain this. The rearrangement joins TRBV2 to TRBJ1-3; D is uncertain. Looked up from germline, CDR1 is SNHLY and CDR2 is FYNNEI. The CDR3 covers 13 residues. The CDR3 protein is CATSEGSGNTIYF. The CDR3 DNA follows: TGTGCCACCAGTGAGGGCTCTGGAAACACCATATATTTT.

A word on this clonotype: Relative to the germline gene, one junction end is altered; a read error may explain this. CDR3 nucleotides: TGCAGTGCTAGATTACCAGAGCCTTACGAGCAGCACTTC. Amino acids: CSARLPEPYEQHF. The chain is built from TRBV20-1 and TRBJ2-7; unclear D gene. Germline V lookup: CDR1 DFQATT, CDR2 SNEGSKA (reference sequence). The CDR3 is 13 amino acids.

This clonotype came up a few times. V is TRBV6-5 and J is TRBJ2-7, with D maybe TRBD1 (5 bases). This CDR3 is 13 amino acids long. V lost 4 bases and J lost 2, with 9 bases in between. The V gene's germline CDR1 is MNHEY and CDR2 SVGAGI. The CDR3 DNA follows: TGTGCCAGCAGTTGGACACCTACCTACGAGCAGTACTTC. Translation gives CASSWTPTYEQYF.

The table lists this clonotype with a few counts. The V call is TRBV6-2 or TRBV6-3, the J call TRBJ2-7, with D possibly TRBD1 on 6 matching bases. The CDR3 is 16 amino acids. With 6 bases removed from V and 4 bases from J, the gap between germline ends came to 22 bases. The germline V gene encodes CDR1 MNHEY and CDR2 SVGEGT. CDR3 amino acids: CASRSIDRLTPYEQYF. Here the CDR3 DNA reads TGTGCCAGCAGATCTATAGACAGGCTGACTCCATACGAGCAGTACTTC.

This clonotype was counted a few times. V usage is TRBV21-1 and J usage is TRBJ1-6; the table's D gene call, TRBD1, was not cross checked with the DNA. TRBV21-1 counts as a pseudogene. The CDR3 covers 16 residues. The CDR3 loop is CASSKWGGTGVSPLHF. CDR3 DNA: TGTGCCAGCAGCAAATGGGGAGGGACAGGGGTTTCACCCCTCCACTTT.

V is TRBV29-1 and J is TRBJ1-1, with 9 bases matching TRBD1. J was trimmed by 4 bases and V by 2 bases; bases with no gene match: 8. Germline V gives CDR1 SQVTM, CDR2 ANQGSEA. This CDR3 spans 15 amino acids. As DNA, the CDR3 is TGCAGCGTTGAAACGGGACAGGGACCTACCACTGAAGCTTTCTTT. This encodes CSVETGQGPTTEAFF.

The rearrangement links TRBV7-2 to TRBJ2-7; no definite D call. Germline-derived CDR1 and CDR2 are SGHTA and FQGNSA. The length of the CDR3 is 12 residues. Trimming took off 5 bases at V and 2 bases at J, with 7 bases between the two ends. In DNA, the CDR3 is TGTGCCAGCAGCCCCCGGGCCTACGAGCAGTACTTC. Its protein product is CASSPRAYEQYF.

Only a few counts were recorded for this clonotype. The genes are TRBV24-1 and TRBJ2-1; 7 bases are a match to TRBD2. Germline lookup yields CDR1 KGHDR and CDR2 SFDVKD. The CDR3 length is 14 residues. After removal of 4 bases from V and 6 bases from J, the junction contained 5 bases not matched to a gene. The CDR3 DNA reads TGTGCCACCAGTGACCGGACTAGGGTCAATGAGCAGTTCTTC. The encoded protein is CATSDRTRVNEQFF.

J is TRBJ1-1 and V is TRBV5-6; D is unclear. CDR3 length: 11 amino acids. Germline values: CDR1 SGHDT, CDR2 YYEEEE. V dropped 2 bases and J dropped 8 bases, with 7 bases sitting between them. The CDR3 is CASSFGQEAFF. CDR3 nucleotides: TGTGCCAGCAGCTTTGGGCAAGAAGCTTTCTTT.

This clonotype was counted between two and nine times. The chain has TRBV25-1 and TRBJ2-3, with TRBD2 matching 11 bases. Unmatched junction bases numbered 8, after V lost 5 bases and J lost 4 bases. There are 16 residues in the CDR3. The germline CDR1 and CDR2 sequences are MGHDK and SYGVNS. For the CDR3, the DNA is TGTGCCAGCAGTCCCCATAGCGGGGGGGCCTCAGATACGCAGTATTTT. Translating it yields CASSPHSGGASDTQYF.

This clonotype showed up just a few times. The chain employs TRBV5-1 and TRBJ2-3; maybe TRBD1 (5 bases). The V gene's germline CDR1 is SGHRS and CDR2 YFSETQ. The CDR3 length is 13 residues. V was clipped by 1 base and J by 5 bases, with 8 bases between them. The CDR3 coding sequence is TGCGCCAGCAGCTTGAGGGGCGGAGATACGCAGTATTTT. Translating it yields CASSLRGGDTQYF.

Only a few counts were recorded for this clonotype. The gene calls are TRBV6-1 and TRBJ2-7, with D unresolved. Germline V lookup: CDR1 MNHNS, CDR2 SASEGT. V gave up 7 bases and J gave up 4 bases, with 14 bases separating them. The CDR3 runs 13 residues. Written as DNA, the CDR3 is TGTGCCAGCAAAAAAACTTCCAGTTACGAGCAGTACTTC. Translation: CASKKTSSYEQYF.

In regard to this clonotype: This clone may be a read error of a much larger clone one base away. The V gene is TRBV28, the J gene TRBJ2-1, with a weak D call TRBD2 (5 bases). This CDR3 contains 18 residues. CDR1 and CDR2 from the germline V gene are MDHEN and SYDVKM. CDR3 coding DNA: TGTACCAGCAGTCCTCAACTAGGACGGCGAAGCTCCTACAATGAGCAGTTCTTC. It translates to CTSSPQLGRRSSYNEQFF. The full variable domain, completed using reference TRBV28 and TRBJ2-1, is DVKVTQSSRYLVKRTGEKVFLECVQDMDHENMFWYRQDPGLGLRLIYFSYDVKMKEKGDIPEGYSVSREKKERFSLILESASTNQTSMYLCTSSPQLGRRSSYNEQFFGPGTRLTVL.

V is TRBV29-1 and J is TRBJ2-7; TRBD2 matches at 9 bases. This CDR3 is built from 13 residues. Germline CDR1 reads SQVTM; CDR2 reads ANQGSEA. J lost 3 bases, V lost 3 bases, and 3 bases had no gene match. The CDR3 sequence: CSVDAGGHYEQYF. Here the CDR3 DNA reads TGCAGCGTTGATGCGGGAGGGCACTACGAGCAGTACTTC.

V is TRBV20-1 and J is TRBJ2-5; no clear D. Deletions cut 2 bases from V and 5 bases from J, with 15 bases between. The CDR3 length is 14 residues. Germline loops: CDR1 DFQATT, CDR2 SNEGSKA (reference sequence). CDR3: CSARSMTRTETQYF. DNA for the CDR3: TGCAGTGCTAGATCAATGACACGGACGGAGACCCAGTACTTC.

This clonotype was counted a few times. The rearrangement links TRBV20-1 to TRBJ1-3, with D maybe TRBD1 (5 bases). Trimming pared 1 base from V and 1 base from J, leaving 8 bases between. CDR1 is DFQATT and CDR2 is SNEGSKA in the germline V gene (reference sequence). This CDR3 has 14 amino acids. Written as DNA, the CDR3 is TGCAGTGCTAGAGTAGGGGAATCTGGAAACACCATATATTTT. Its translation is CSARVGESGNTIYF.

This clonotype was observed at least ten times. The chain carries TRBV29-1 and TRBJ2-7; TRBD1 aligns across 8 bases. Trimming at V came to 4 bases and at J to 6 bases, leaving 5 bases not matched to a gene. Germline V CDR1 and CDR2: SQVTM, ANQGSEA. This CDR3 spans 12 amino acids. The CDR3 here is CSVALTGVEQYF. The CDR3 DNA follows: TGCAGCGTTGCCCTGACAGGGGTCGAGCAGTACTTC.

V gene TRBV23-1 combines with J gene TRBJ2-5, with 8 bases that match TRBD2. TRBV23-1 is flagged as an ORF with uncertain function. This CDR3 has 16 residues. The V segment lost 8 bases and the J segment 5 bases; nucleotides outside the gene matches: 16. The CDR3 protein is CASSRPAGGPRETQYF. As DNA, the CDR3 is TGCGCCAGCTCTCGACCGGCGGGAGGCCCGAGGGAGACCCAGTACTTC.

This clonotype was counted at least ten times. The rearrangement joins TRBV20-1 to TRBJ2-3; tentative D call: TRBD1 (6 bases). The CDR3 has 12 residues. CDR1 and CDR2 (germline): DFQATT, SNEGSKA (reference sequence). V lost 3 bases, J lost 8 bases, and 12 bases lay in between. The CDR3, as DNA: TGCAGTGCTAGCACCGGGACACTTACGCAGTATTTT. Translated, it gives CSASTGTLTQYF.